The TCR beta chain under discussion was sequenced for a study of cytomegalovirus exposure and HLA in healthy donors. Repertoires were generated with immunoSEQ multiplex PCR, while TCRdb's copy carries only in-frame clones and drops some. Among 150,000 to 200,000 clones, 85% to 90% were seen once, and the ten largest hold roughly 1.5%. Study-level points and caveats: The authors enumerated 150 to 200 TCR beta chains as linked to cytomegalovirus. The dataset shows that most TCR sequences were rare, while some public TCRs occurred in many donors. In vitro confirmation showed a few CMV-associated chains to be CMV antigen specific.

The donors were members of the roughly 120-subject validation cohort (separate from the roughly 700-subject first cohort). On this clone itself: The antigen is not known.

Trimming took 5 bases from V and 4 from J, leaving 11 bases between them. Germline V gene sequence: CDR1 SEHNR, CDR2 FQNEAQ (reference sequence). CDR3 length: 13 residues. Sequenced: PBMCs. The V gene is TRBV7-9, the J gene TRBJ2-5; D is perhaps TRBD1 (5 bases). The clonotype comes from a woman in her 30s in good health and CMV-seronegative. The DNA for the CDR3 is TGTGCCAGCAGCCACCCCGACAGAGAGACCCAGTACTTC. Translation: CASSHPDRETQYF.